This TCR beta chain was captured in a study of regulatory T cells in long-lasting Graves disease. The study's findings and limits: Exclusively peripheral blood, rather than thyroid tissue, was studied. Whereas new patients shared 800 to 1,000 public clonotypes, persistent patients shared more, at about 2,700.

Time point in this sample: newly diagnosed GD, antithyroid drugs for less than 3 months. The TCR library was made from RNA that had been extracted from PBMCs in TRIzol. Construction of TCR beta libraries relied on iRepertoire HTBI primers and on Arm-PCR targeting CDR3 regions. TCRdb analysed the multiplex PCR reads with MiXCR anew, one entry per CDR3 protein. The table has 550,000 to 700,000 distinct CDR3 sequences, roughly 16% seen once; the top ten hold around 12%. This clonotype was counted many times. Its antigen is still unknown. V was clipped by 10 bases and J by 11 bases, with 20 bases between them. CDR1 is MNHNS and CDR2 is SASEGT in the germline V gene. The CDR3 spans 12 residues. This same sample was also part of a study on T cells in Graves' hyperthyroidism and ophthalmopathy. As that study records: Clinical symptoms, serum thyroxine, TRAb, thyroid ultrasound and orbital computed tomography established diagnosis.

Sequencing was performed on peripheral blood mononuclear cells (PBMCs), taken at new diagnosis, from a patient treated with antithyroid drugs. This chain links TRBV6-1 with TRBJ1-1; D gene unclear. This clonotype originated in a man aged 18-30 years with Graves disease. This CDR3 is CATSNMGRGAFF. The CDR3 region has the DNA TGTGCCACATCCAACATGGGGAGAGGGGCTTTCTTT.